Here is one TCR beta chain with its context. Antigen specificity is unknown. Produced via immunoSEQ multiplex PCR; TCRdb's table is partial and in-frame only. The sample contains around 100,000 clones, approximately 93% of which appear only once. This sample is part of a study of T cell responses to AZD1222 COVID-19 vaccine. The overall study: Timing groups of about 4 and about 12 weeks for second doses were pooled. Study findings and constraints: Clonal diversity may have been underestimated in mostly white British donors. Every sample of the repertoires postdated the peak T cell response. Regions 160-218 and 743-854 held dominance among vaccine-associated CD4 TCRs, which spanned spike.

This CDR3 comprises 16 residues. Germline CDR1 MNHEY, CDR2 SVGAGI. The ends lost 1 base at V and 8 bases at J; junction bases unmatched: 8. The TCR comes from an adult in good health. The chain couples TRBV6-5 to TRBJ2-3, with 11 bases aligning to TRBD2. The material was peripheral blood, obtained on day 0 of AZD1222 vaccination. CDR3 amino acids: CASSYWLAGGGGTQYF. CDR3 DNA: TGTGCCAGCAGTTACTGGCTAGCGGGAGGTGGTGGTACGCAGTATTTT.